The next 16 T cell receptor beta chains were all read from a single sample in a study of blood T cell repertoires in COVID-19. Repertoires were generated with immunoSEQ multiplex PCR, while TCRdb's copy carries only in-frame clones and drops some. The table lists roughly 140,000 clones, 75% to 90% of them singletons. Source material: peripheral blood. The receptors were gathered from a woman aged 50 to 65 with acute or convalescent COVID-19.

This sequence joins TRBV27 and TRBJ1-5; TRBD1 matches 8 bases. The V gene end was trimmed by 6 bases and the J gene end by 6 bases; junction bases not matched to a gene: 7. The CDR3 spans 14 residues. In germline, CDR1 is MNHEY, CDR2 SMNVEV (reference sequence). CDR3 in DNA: TGTGCCAGCAGCCTATCCCAGGGGGCTCAGCCCCAGCATTTT. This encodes CASSLSQGAQPQHF.

The CDR3 spells CASSQERGFVYNEQFF. In nucleotides, the CDR3 is TGTGCCAGCAGCCAAGAAAGAGGGTTTGTCTACAATGAGCAGTTCTTC. The chain is built from TRBV4-2 and TRBJ2-1; a possible D gene is TRBD2 (5 bases). The CDR3 has 16 amino acids. Germline CDR1 reads LGHNA; CDR2 reads YNFKEQ. V gave up 0 bases and J gave up 3 bases, with 12 bases separating them.

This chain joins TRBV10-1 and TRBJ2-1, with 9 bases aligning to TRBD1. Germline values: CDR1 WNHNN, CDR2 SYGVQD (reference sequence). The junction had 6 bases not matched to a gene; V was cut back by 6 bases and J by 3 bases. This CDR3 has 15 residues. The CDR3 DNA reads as TGCGCCAGCAGCACTCCGGGACAGGGCTACAATGAGCAGTTCTTC. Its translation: CASSTPGQGYNEQFF.

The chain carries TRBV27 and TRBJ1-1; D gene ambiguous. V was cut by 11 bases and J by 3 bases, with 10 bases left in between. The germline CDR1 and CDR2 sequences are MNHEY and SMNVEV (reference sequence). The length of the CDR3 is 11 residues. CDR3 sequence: CAPSQDTEAFF. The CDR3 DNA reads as TGTGCCCCGTCTCAGGACACTGAAGCTTTCTTT.

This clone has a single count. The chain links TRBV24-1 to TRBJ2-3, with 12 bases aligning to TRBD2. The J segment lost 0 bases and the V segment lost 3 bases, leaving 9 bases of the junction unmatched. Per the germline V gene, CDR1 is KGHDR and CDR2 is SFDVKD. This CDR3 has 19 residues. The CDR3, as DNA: TGTGCCACCAGTGATCCGTCTAGCGGGAGGGCCTTTAGCACAGATACGCAGTATTTT. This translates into CATSDPSSGRAFSTDTQYF.

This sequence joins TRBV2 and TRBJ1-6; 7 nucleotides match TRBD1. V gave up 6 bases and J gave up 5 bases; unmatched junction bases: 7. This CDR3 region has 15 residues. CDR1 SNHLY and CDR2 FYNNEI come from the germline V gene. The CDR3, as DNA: TGTGCCAGCAGAATAACGGGACAGAATAATTCACCCCTCCACTTT. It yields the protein CASRITGQNNSPLHF.

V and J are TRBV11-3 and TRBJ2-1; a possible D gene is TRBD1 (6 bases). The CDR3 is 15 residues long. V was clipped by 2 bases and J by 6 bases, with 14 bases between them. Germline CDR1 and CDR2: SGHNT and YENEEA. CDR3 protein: CASSLSGDTSNEQFF. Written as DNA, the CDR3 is TGTGCCAGCAGCTTAAGTGGGGACACCTCCAATGAGCAGTTCTTC.

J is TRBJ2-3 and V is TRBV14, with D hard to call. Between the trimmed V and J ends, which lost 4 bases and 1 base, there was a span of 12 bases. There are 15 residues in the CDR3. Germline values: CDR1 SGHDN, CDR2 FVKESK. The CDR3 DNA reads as TGTGCCAGCAGCCGGCAATTGGTCGGCACAGATACGCAGTATTTT. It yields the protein CASSRQLVGTDTQYF. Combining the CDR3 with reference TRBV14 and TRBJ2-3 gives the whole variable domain EAGVTQFPSHSVIEKGQTVTLRCDPISGHDNLYWYRRVMGKEIKFLLHFVKESKQDESGMPNNRFLAERTGGTYSTLKVQPAELEDSGVYFCASSRQLVGTDTQYFGPGTRLTVL.

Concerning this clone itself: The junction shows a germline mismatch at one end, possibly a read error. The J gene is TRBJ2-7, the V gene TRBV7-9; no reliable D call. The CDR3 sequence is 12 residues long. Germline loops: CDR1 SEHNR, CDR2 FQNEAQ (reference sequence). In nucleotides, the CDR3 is TGTGCCAGCAGCTCGATGGGTTCCTCGGAGTTCTTC. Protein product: CASSSMGSSEFF.

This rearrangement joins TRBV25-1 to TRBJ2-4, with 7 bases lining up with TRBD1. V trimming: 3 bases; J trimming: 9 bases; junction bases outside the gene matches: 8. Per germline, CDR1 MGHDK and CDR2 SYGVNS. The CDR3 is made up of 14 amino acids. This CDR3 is CASSDWGRGSIQYF. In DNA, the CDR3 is TGTGCCAGCAGTGATTGGGGCAGGGGGAGCATTCAGTACTTC.

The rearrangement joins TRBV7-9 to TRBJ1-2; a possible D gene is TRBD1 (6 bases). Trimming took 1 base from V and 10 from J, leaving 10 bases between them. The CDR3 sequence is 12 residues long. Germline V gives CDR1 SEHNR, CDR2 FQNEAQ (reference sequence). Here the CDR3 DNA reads TGTGCCAGCAGCTTAGACCACAGGGACTACACCTTC. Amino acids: CASSLDHRDYTF.

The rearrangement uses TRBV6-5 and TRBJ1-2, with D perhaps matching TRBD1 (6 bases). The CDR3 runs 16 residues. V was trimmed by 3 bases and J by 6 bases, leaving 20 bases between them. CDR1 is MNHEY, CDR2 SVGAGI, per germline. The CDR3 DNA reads TGTGCCAGCAGTTATTTACAGGGTAGCTTCCTGGATGGCTACACCTTC. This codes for CASSYLQGSFLDGYTF.

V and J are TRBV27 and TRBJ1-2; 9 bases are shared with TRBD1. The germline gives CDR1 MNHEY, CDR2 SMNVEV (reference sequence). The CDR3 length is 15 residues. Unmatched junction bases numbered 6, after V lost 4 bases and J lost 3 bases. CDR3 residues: CASSSGQGAHYGYTF. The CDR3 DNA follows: TGTGCCAGCAGTTCGGGACAGGGAGCACACTATGGCTACACCTTC.

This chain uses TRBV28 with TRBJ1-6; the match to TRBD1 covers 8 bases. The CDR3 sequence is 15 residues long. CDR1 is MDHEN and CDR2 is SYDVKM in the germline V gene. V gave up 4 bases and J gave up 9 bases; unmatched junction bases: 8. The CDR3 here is CASSSTPGGSSPLHF. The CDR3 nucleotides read TGTGCCAGCAGTTCAACCCCAGGGGGCAGTTCACCCCTCCACTTT.

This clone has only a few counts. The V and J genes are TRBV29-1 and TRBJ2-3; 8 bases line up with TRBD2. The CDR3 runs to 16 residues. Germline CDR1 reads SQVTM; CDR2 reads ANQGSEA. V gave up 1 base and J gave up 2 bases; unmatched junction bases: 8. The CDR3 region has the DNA TGCAGCGTTGAAGGTACGACTAGCGCCGACACAGATACGCAGTATTTT. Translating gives CSVEGTTSADTDTQYF.

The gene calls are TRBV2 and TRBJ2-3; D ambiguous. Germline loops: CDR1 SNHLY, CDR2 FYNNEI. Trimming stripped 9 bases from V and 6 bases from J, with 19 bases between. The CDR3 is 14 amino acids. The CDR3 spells CASLSGNTFDTQYF. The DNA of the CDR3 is TGTGCCAGTCTTTCGGGTAACACTTTCGATACGCAGTATTTT.